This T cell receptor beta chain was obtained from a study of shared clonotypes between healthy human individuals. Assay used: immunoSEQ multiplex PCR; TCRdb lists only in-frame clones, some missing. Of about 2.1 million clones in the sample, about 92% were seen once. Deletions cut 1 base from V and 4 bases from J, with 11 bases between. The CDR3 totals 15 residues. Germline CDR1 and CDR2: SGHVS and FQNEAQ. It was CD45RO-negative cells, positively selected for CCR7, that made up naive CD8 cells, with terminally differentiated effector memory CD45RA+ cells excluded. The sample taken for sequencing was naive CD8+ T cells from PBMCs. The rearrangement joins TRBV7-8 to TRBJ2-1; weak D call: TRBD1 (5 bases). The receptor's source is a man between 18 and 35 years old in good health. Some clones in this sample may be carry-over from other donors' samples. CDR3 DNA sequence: TGTGCCAGCAGCTTAGATTTCAGGGATTACAATGAGCAGTTCTTC. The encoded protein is CASSLDFRDYNEQFF.